Shown below are 20 T cell receptor beta chains from a single sample sequenced in a study of cytomegalovirus exposure and HLA in healthy donors. PCR involved 60 Vbeta and 13 Jbeta primers. Measured with immunoSEQ multiplex PCR; TCRdb has only the in-frame clones, and not every one. This sample has fewer than 80,000 clones, with approximately 71% found just once. Specimen: PBMCs. These TCRs come from a middle-aged man in good health and CMV-seropositive.

The V gene is TRBV6-1, the J gene TRBJ2-7; perhaps TRBD1 as D (5 bases). The V end was cut by 0 bases, the J end by 7 bases, with 10 bases between. CDR1 is MNHNS, CDR2 SASEGT, per germline. This CDR3 is built from 13 residues. The CDR3 nucleotides read TGTGCCAGCAGTGAAGCTAGACGGACAGAGCAGTACTTC. It specifies CASSEARRTEQYF.

CDR3 protein: CASSPGVGGYTF. In DNA form, the CDR3 reads TGTGCCAGCAGCCCAGGGGTCGGGGGCTACACCTTC. The V gene is TRBV7-8, the J gene TRBJ1-2, with a possible D match to TRBD1 (6 bases). Germline CDR1 reads SGHVS; CDR2 reads FQNEAQ. V lost 5 bases to trimming and J lost 8 bases, with 12 bases between them. The CDR3 runs to 12 residues.

This chain joins TRBV30 and TRBJ2-1; TRBD2 aligns across 12 bases. Germline CDR1 and CDR2: GTSNPN and SVGIG (reference sequence). After removal of 1 base from V and 7 bases from J, the junction contained 2 bases not matched to a gene. This CDR3 has 14 amino acids. The CDR3 nucleotides read TGTGCCTGGAGTGAGGGACTAGCGGGTAATGAGCAGTTCTTC. Residues: CAWSEGLAGNEQFF.

This rearrangement joins TRBV25-1 to TRBJ1-2, with 11 bases fitting TRBD1. Germline V CDR1 and CDR2: MGHDK, SYGVNS. This CDR3 contains 17 residues. V shed 8 bases, J shed 2 bases, and the junction held 13 bases outside the gene matches. The CDR3 bases are TGTGCCAGCGCCCCCCGGACAGGGGGCCACGCCAACTATGGCTACACCTTC. This codes for CASAPRTGGHANYGYTF.

The V gene is TRBV6-1, the J gene TRBJ1-1, with 9 nucleotides matching TRBD1. V lost 7 bases and J lost 4; bases outside the gene matches: 4. The germline CDR1 and CDR2 sequences are MNHNS and SASEGT. The CDR3 has 13 residues. Here the CDR3 DNA reads TGTGCCAGCAACGCGGACAGGGGCACTGAAGCTTTCTTT. Amino acid sequence: CASNADRGTEAFF.

The gene calls are TRBV7-6 and TRBJ2-1; 16 bases are shared with TRBD2. This CDR3 is 19 amino acids long. Germline CDR1 and CDR2: SGHVS and FNYEAQ. Losses at the gene ends were 0 bases for V and 8 bases for J; bases not matched to a gene: 10. Here the CDR3 reads CASSLAPGLAGGVSHEQFF. CDR3 DNA sequence: TGTGCCAGCAGCTTAGCCCCGGGACTAGCGGGAGGGGTGTCCCATGAGCAGTTCTTC.

The J gene is TRBJ2-7, the V gene TRBV5-1; possible D gene TRBD1, 5 bases. With 0 bases removed from V and 7 bases from J, the gap between germline ends came to 14 bases. Germline CDR1 SGHRS, CDR2 YFSETQ. The CDR3 is 14 amino acids. The CDR3 DNA reads as TGCGCCAGCAGCTTGGTTGGCAGGGTGGAGGAGCAGTACTTC. Its protein product is CASSLVGRVEEQYF.

The chain is built from TRBV6-5 and TRBJ1-2; D is perhaps TRBD1 (6 bases). The CDR3 sequence is 13 residues long. The ends were cut back, 5 bases at V and 3 bases at J, with 10 bases in the middle. Germline lookup yields CDR1 MNHEY and CDR2 SVGAGI. CDR3 residues: CASSPGAHYGYTF. For the CDR3, the DNA is TGTGCCAGCAGTCCAGGGGCTCACTATGGCTACACCTTC.

The V gene is TRBV11-2, the J gene TRBJ1-5; tentative D call: TRBD1 (6 bases). The germline V gene has CDR1 SGHAT and CDR2 FQNNGV. The CDR3 covers 18 residues. V was pared by 1 base and J by 5 bases, with 21 bases between. The CDR3 spells CASSLAQGTELGYQPQHF. CDR3 sequence (DNA): TGTGCCAGCAGCTTAGCTCAGGGGACGGAACTCGGGTATCAGCCCCAGCATTTT.

This clone was seen only once. The chain uses TRBV5-1 and TRBJ2-2; D not certain. V lost 0 bases and J 6 bases, leaving 12 bases between the germline ends. Germline assignment: CDR1 SGHRS and CDR2 YFSETQ. The CDR3 loop spans 15 amino acids. Here the CDR3 reads CASSLEAGYPGELFF. CDR3 coding DNA: TGCGCCAGCAGCTTGGAGGCCGGGTACCCCGGGGAGCTGTTTTTT.

This clone was detected only once. This chain joins TRBV6-5 and TRBJ2-7; 14 bases match TRBD2. Trimming took 8 bases from V and 4 from J; bases not matched to a gene: 4. CDR3 size: 14 residues. Looked up from germline, CDR1 is MNHEY and CDR2 is SVGAGI. This chain's CDR3 is CASPGTSGSYEQYF. CDR3 coding DNA: TGTGCCAGCCCCGGGACTAGCGGGAGTTACGAGCAGTACTTC.

The chain employs TRBV7-9 and TRBJ1-2, with TRBD1 matching over 9 bases. J lost 4 bases, V lost 0 bases, and 9 bases had no gene match. Germline assignment: CDR1 SEHNR and CDR2 FQNEAQ (reference sequence). CDR3 length: 17 residues. The CDR3 bases are TGTGCCAGCAGCTTAGCTCCCGGGACAGGGCAGGGCTATGGCTACACCTTC. Its protein product is CASSLAPGTGQGYGYTF.

This clone has only one observation. The chain carries TRBV2 and TRBJ2-7, with a tentative D call TRBD1 (5 bases). CDR3 length: 15 residues. Per the germline V gene, CDR1 is SNHLY and CDR2 is FYNNEI. The V end lost 1 base, the J end lost 0 bases, and 10 bases lay between the germline ends. CDR3 region: CASSEGGAPSYEQYF. The CDR3 DNA sequence: TGTGCCAGCAGTGAAGGTGGGGCCCCCTCCTACGAGCAGTACTTC.

The chain carries TRBV7-9 and TRBJ2-7; no definite D call. V was pared by 1 base and J by 3 bases, with 7 bases between. This CDR3 comprises 13 residues. Germline CDR1 reads SEHNR; CDR2 reads FQNEAQ (reference sequence). The CDR3 loop is CASSLGTFYEQYF. CDR3 bases: TGTGCCAGCAGCTTAGGTACATTCTACGAGCAGTACTTC.

The chain carries TRBV29-1 and TRBJ2-7, with D hard to call. Looked up from germline, CDR1 is SQVTM and CDR2 is ANQGSEA. Trimming took off 3 bases at V and 9 bases at J, with 3 bases between the two ends. This CDR3 is 8 amino acids long. CDR3 residues: CSVDGQYF. The CDR3 bases are TGCAGCGTTGACGGGCAGTACTTC.

V gene TRBV2 combines with J gene TRBJ2-3; 7 positions match TRBD2. The germline V gene has CDR1 SNHLY and CDR2 FYNNEI. The CDR3 runs to 17 residues. The V segment lost 6 bases and the J segment 3 bases; nucleotides outside the gene matches: 15. CDR3 sequence (DNA): TGTGCCAGCAGGCTGAGCGGGGCGGCGAACCCTACAGATACGCAGTATTTT. Amino acid sequence: CASRLSGAANPTDTQYF. The entire variable domain, with the rest obtained from reference TRBV2 and TRBJ2-3, is as follows: EPEVTQTPSHQVTQMGQEVILRCVPISNHLYFYWYRQILGQKVEFLVSFYNNEISEKSEIFDDQFSVERPDGSNFTLKIRSTKLEDSAMYFCASRLSGAANPTDTQYFGPGTRLTVL.

The chain is built from TRBV19 and TRBJ2-5; 10 nucleotides match TRBD2. The CDR3 sequence is 16 residues long. V gave up 3 bases and J gave up 1 base; unmatched junction bases: 5. Germline V gene data show CDR1 as LNHDA and CDR2 as SQIVND (reference sequence). The CDR3 region has the DNA TGTGCCAGTAGTATTCGGACTAGCGGTCTCCAAGAGACCCAGTACTTC. This encodes CASSIRTSGLQETQYF. Combining the CDR3 with reference TRBV19 and TRBJ2-5 gives the whole variable domain DGGITQSPKYLFRKEGQNVTLSCEQNLNHDAMYWYRQDPGQGLRLIYYSQIVNDFQKGDIAEGYSVSREKKESFPLTVTSAQKNPTAFYLCASSIRTSGLQETQYFGPGTRLLVL.

The V call is TRBV6-1, the J call TRBJ2-7; perhaps TRBD1 as D (6 bases). The CDR3 spans 14 residues. Deletions cut 5 bases from V and 2 bases from J, with 13 bases between. Per germline, CDR1 MNHNS and CDR2 SASEGT. The CDR3 region has the DNA TGTGCCAGCAGTCGGGACACCACCACCTACGAGCAGTACTTC. Residues: CASSRDTTTYEQYF.

The CDR3 region is CSATSGQPQHF. In DNA, the CDR3 is TGCAGTGCCACCTCGGGTCAGCCCCAGCATTTT. The rearrangement uses TRBV20-1 and TRBJ1-5; no clear D gene. CDR1 and CDR2 from the germline V gene are DFQATT and SNEGSKA (reference sequence). Trimming removed 6 bases from V and 6 bases from J, with 9 bases in between. The CDR3 is made up of 11 amino acids.

In its sample, this clone was seen a few times. V is TRBV7-2 and J is TRBJ2-7, with 12 positions matching TRBD2. The V gene end was trimmed by 4 bases and the J gene end by 3 bases; junction bases not matched to a gene: 4. Germline CDR1 reads SGHTA; CDR2 reads FQGNSA. The CDR3 totals 15 residues. CDR3 protein: CASSSRTSGNYEQYF. The DNA of the CDR3 is TGTGCCAGCAGCTCTCGGACTAGCGGGAACTACGAGCAGTACTTC.